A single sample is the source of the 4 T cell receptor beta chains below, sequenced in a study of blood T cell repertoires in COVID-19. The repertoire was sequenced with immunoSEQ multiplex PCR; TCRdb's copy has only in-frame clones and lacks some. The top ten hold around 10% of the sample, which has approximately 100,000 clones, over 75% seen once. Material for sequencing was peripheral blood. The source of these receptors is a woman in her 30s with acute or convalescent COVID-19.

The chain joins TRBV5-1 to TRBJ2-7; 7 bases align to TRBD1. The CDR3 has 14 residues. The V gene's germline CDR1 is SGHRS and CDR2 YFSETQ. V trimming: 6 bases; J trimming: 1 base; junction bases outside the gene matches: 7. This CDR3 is CASKLTGDSYEQYF. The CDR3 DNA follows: TGCGCCAGCAAACTAACAGGGGATTCCTACGAGCAGTACTTC.

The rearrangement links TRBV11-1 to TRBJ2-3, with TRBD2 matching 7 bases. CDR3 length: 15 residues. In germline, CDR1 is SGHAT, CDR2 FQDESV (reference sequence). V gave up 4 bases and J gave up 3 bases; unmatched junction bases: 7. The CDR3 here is CASSWTRVTTDTQYF. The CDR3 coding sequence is TGTGCCAGCAGCTGGACTAGAGTTACTACAGATACGCAGTATTTT.

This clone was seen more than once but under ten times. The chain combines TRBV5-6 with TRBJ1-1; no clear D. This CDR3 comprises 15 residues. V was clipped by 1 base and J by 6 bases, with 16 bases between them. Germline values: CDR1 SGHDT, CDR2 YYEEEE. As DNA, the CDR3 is TGTGCCAGCAGCTTGTCTCTTCGGGGAACCGCTGAAGCTTTCTTT. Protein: CASSLSLRGTAEAFF.

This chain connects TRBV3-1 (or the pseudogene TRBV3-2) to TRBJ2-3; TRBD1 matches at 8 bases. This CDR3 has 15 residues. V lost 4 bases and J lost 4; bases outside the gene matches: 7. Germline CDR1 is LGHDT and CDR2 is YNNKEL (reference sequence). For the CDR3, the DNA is TGTGCCAGCAGCCCTTCAGGGGGCCTTTCAGATACGCAGTATTTT. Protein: CASSPSGGLSDTQYF.